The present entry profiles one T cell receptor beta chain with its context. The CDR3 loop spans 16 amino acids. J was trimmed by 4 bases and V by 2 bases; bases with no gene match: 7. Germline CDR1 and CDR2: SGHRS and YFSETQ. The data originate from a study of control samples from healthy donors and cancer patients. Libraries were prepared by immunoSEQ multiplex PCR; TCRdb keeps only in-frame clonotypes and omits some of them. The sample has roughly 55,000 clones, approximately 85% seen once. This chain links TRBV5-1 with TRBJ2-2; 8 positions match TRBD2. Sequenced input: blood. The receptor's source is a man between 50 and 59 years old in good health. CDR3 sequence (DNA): TGCGCCAGCAGCTTTAGGGCGGGAGGTATCACCGGGGAGCTGTTTTTT. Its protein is CASSFRAGGITGELFF.